Listed below are T cell receptor beta chains from one sample, sequenced in a study of early T cells in non-severe SARS-CoV-2 infection. TCRdb re-called the 5' RACE reads through MiXCR, storing one row per CDR3 protein. The data show fewer than 100,000 distinct CDR3 sequences, about 13% seen once. Material: whole blood. The receptors shown here come from an adult who was a healthcare worker with PCR-confirmed SARS-CoV-2 infection or an uninfected control (not recorded which). Both conserved end residues are part of each CDR3. D genes are given only for firm matches. Rows may omit the clone size; those that give it use once, few, many or a size class.

TGCAGCGTTAGTTCCACCGGGGAGCTGTTTTTT CSVSSTGELFF TRBJ2-2 many TRBV29-1 -
TGCGCCAGCAGTCCCGTGCTAAGGGTGTCACCCCTCCACTTT CASSPVLRVSPLHF TRBJ1-6 few TRBV23-1 -
TGTGCCAGCAGCTTCGGTACGACTGAAGCTTTCTTT CASSFGTTEAFF TRBJ1-1 - TRBV7-9 -
TGCAGCGTTCCCTCGAGGTATGGCGGCACTGAAGCTTTCTTT CSVPSRYGGTEAFF TRBJ1-1 few TRBV29-1 -
TGTGCCAGCAGCTTAGGACAGGGGGCGTCGGGAGATACGCAGTATTTT CASSLGQGASGDTQYF TRBJ2-3 few TRBV7-9 TRBD1
TGTGCCAGCAGCCGTGGGGCGAAAGGGACAACTAATGAAAAACTGTTTTTT CASSRGAKGTTNEKLFF TRBJ1-4 many TRBV7-6 -
TGCGCCAGCAGTCGCGCCCCCCTAGGAAATTCACCCCTCCACTTT CASSRAPLGNSPLHF TRBJ1-6 - TRBV23-1 -
TGCGCCAGCAGCCAAATTACAGGGGGGTACACCGGGGAGCTGTTTTTT CASSQITGGYTGELFF TRBJ2-2 - TRBV4-1 TRBD1
TGTGCCAGCAGTTACCTAATAGGACTAGCGGGGAGGTATGATGAGCAGTTCTTC CASSYLIGLAGRYDEQFF TRBJ2-1 - TRBV6-2/TRBV6-3 TRBD2
TGTGCCAGCAAGCAAGACAGGGGGCTCACTGAAGCTTTCTTT CASKQDRGLTEAFF TRBJ1-1 few TRBV6-5 TRBD1
TGTGCCAGCAGCCCCAGGGGGCGCGGGACGGGCTACACAGATACGCAGTATTTT CASSPRGRGTGYTDTQYF TRBJ2-3 many TRBV7-9 TRBD1
TGTGCCAGCAGCTTAGCGTCTACTAAAACCTACGAGCAGTACTTC CASSLASTKTYEQYF TRBJ2-7 - TRBV7-8 -
TGTGCCAGCAGCCCGATGCGCGTGGCAGTTTCCTACGAGCAGTACTTC CASSPMRVAVSYEQYF TRBJ2-7 many TRBV9 -
TGTGCCAGCTGGAGCGGGGTTAACTATGGCTACACCTTC CASWSGVNYGYTF TRBJ1-2 many TRBV6-2/TRBV6-3 -
TGCAGCGTCTGGAACACTGAAGCTTTCTTT CSVWNTEAFF TRBJ1-1 - TRBV29-1 -
TGTGCCAGCAGCTCATACACAGGGGTCTCACAGACCCAGTACTTC CASSSYTGVSQTQYF TRBJ2-5 few TRBV7-6 TRBD1
TGCGGATCGTGCGGGGGCACAGATACGCAGTATTTT CGSCGGTDTQYF TRBJ2-3 many TRBV7-9 -
TGTGCCAGGGGGGTCGCGGGCGGGGAGACCCAGTACTTC CARGVAGGETQYF TRBJ2-5 few TRBV28 -
TGTGCCAGCAGCTCGACTACGTACAATGAGCAGTTCTTC CASSSTTYNEQFF TRBJ2-1 few TRBV7-2 -
TGCGCCAGCAGAAGGGAGCCTGGGGGAAATAACTATGGCTACACCTTC CASRREPGGNNYGYTF TRBJ1-2 medium-sized TRBV4-1 -
TGCAGCGTTGAGGGGGACGTCACTGAAGCTTTCTTT CSVEGDVTEAFF TRBJ1-1 few TRBV29-1 -
TGCAGCGTTGGCCAGGGACACCCCCAAGAGACCCAGTACTTC CSVGQGHPQETQYF TRBJ2-5 few TRBV29-1 -
TGTGCCAGCAGCCGACAGGACGGGCGCTACGAGCAGTACTTC CASSRQDGRYEQYF TRBJ2-7 few TRBV7-6 -
TGTGCCAGCAGCCCACAGGGAGGGTGGAACACCGGGGAGCTGTTTTTT CASSPQGGWNTGELFF TRBJ2-2 - TRBV7-2 -
TGCGCCAGCAGCCAAGATCCATCTGGTCGGGGGGCCCAGCATTTT CASSQDPSGRGAQHF TRBJ1-5 many TRBV4-1 -
TGTGCCAGCAATGACAGGGGAGTGTTGGAGACCCAGTACTTC CASNDRGVLETQYF TRBJ2-5 - TRBV6-2/TRBV6-3 TRBD1
TGTGCCAGCAGTTTGGATGGTTCACCCCTCCACTTT CASSLDGSPLHF TRBJ1-6 many TRBV12-3/TRBV12-4 -